The 4 T cell receptor beta chains below all came from one sample that was sequenced in a study of PD-L1 blockade in urothelial cancer. The assay was immunoSEQ multiplex PCR, and TCRdb's table has in-frame clones only and misses some. The table includes fewer than 80,000 clones, around 81% detected once. Specified time point: pretreatment peripheral blood. The specimen was PBMCs, collected around atezolizumab (anti-PD-L1) treatment. All receptors derive from a man between 65 and 79 years old with urothelial cancer.

This clone was seen only a few times. The chain links TRBV7-8 to TRBJ1-5; TRBD1 matches 11 bases. With 5 bases clipped from V and 3 bases from J, the junction kept 9 bases outside the gene matches. Per the germline V gene, CDR1 is SGHVS and CDR2 is FQNEAQ. CDR3 length: 17 amino acids. In DNA, the CDR3 is TGTGCCAGCAGCCCCCGGACAGGGGGCAGCTACAATCAGCCCCAGCATTTT. This translates into CASSPRTGGSYNQPQHF. The full variable domain, rest sourced from reference TRBV7-8 and TRBJ1-5, is GAGVSQSPRYKVAKRGQDVALRCDPISGHVSLFWYQQALGQGPEFLTYFQNEAQLDKSGLPSDRFFAERPEGSVSTLKIQRTQQEDSAVYLCASSPRTGGSYNQPQHFGDGTRLSIL.

This clone was observed once. The chain is built from TRBV7-9 and TRBJ1-2, with TRBD1 identical over 9 bases. V was clipped by 5 bases and J by 1 base; unmatched bases: 11. In germline, CDR1 is SEHNR, CDR2 FQNEAQ (reference sequence). This CDR3 region has 17 residues. The CDR3 bases are TGTGCCAGCAGCCCCGGGGGACAGGGCGCCTTTAACTATGGCTACACCTTC. Protein sequence: CASSPGGQGAFNYGYTF.

V usage is TRBV18 and J usage is TRBJ2-7; D is possibly TRBD1 (7 bases). This CDR3 is 13 amino acids long. The germline V gene has CDR1 KGHSH and CDR2 LQKENI. V lost 3 bases to trimming and J lost 4 bases, with 10 bases between them. The CDR3 sequence: CASSPSGGYEQYF. CDR3 DNA sequence: TGTGCCAGCTCACCTTCAGGGGGGTACGAGCAGTACTTC. Combining the CDR3 with reference TRBV18 and TRBJ2-7 gives the whole variable domain NAGVMQNPRHLVRRRGQEARLRCSPMKGHSHVYWYRQLPEEGLKFMVYLQKENIIDESGMPKERFSAEFPKEGPSILRIQQVVRGDSAAYFCASSPSGGYEQYFGPGTRLTVT.

This clone has a handful of counts. This rearrangement joins TRBV21-1 to TRBJ2-7; the table gives TRBD1 as D, unverified against the DNA. TRBV21-1 is reported as a pseudogene. CDR3 length equals 15 residues. CDR3 residues: CASSSPQGAGYEQYF. The CDR3 nucleotides read TGTGCCAGCAGCTCCCCCCAGGGGGCTGGATACGAGCAGTACTTC.